This passage covers 5 T cell receptor beta chains from one sample sequenced in a study of tumor-infiltrating lymphocytes in primary liver carcinoma. DNA and RNA were both co-extracted from roughly 18-30 mg of bulk tissue that had not been sorted. Starting material of about 480 ng total RNA yielded TCR beta cDNA via a constant-region primer. Researchers made the TCR beta libraries by running three nested multiplex PCR rounds with slightly modified ARM-PCR. Rounds one and two of PCR, each of roughly 10 cycles, were primed with TRBV1-TRBV30 forward primers and a C-beta reverse primer. Each CDR3 protein is one row after TCRdb ran MiXCR on the multiplex PCR reads. The table lists approximately 45,000 distinct CDR3 sequences, about three quarters of them singletons, with 15% to 20% in the top ten. What was sequenced was liver tumor tissue from sampling region 2. Subset noted: tumor region T2, inferior pole. These receptors were taken from a man aged 40-49 years with primary liver carcinoma and hepatitis B virus infection.

The chain is built from TRBV7-8 and TRBJ2-1; 12 positions agree with TRBD2. Unmatched junction bases numbered 11, after V lost 4 bases and J lost 10 bases. Per the germline V gene, CDR1 is SGHVS and CDR2 is FQNEAQ. This CDR3 has 16 residues. The CDR3, as DNA: TGTGCCAGCAGCTATCTAGCGGGAGGGTCCTACGACGAGCAGTTCTTC. Translation gives CASSYLAGGSYDEQFF.

The V and J genes are TRBV29-1 and TRBJ2-7; D may match TRBD1 or TRBD2 (5 bases each). V was cut by 7 bases and J by 9 bases, with 19 bases left in between. This CDR3 is 12 amino acids long. Germline CDR1 reads SQVTM; CDR2 reads ANQGSEA. DNA for the CDR3: TGCAGCGCCCGGGACCCTATGGGCGGGCAGTACTTC. As protein: CSARDPMGGQYF.

The rearrangement uses TRBV12-3 or TRBV12-4 and TRBJ1-1, with D tentatively TRBD1 (5 bases). V was pared by 9 bases and J by 2 bases, with 16 bases between. The CDR3 is 14 residues long. CDR3 sequence reads: CASIRDGSNTEAFF. The DNA of the CDR3 is TGTGCCAGTATACGGGACGGGTCTAACACTGAAGCTTTCTTT.

This chain links TRBV5-6 with TRBJ1-2, with D tentatively TRBD1 (5 bases). With 7 bases removed from V and 9 bases from J, the gap between germline ends came to 22 bases. Per the germline V gene, CDR1 is SGHDT and CDR2 is YYEEEE. CDR3 length equals 14 residues. For the CDR3, the DNA is TGTGCCAGCGGCGGCCGGGACGTCGAGCATAGCTACACCTTC. This translates into CASGGRDVEHSYTF.

With regard to this clonotype: This sequence may be a read error, since a much larger clone differs from it by one base. The V call is TRBV5-1, the J call TRBJ2-3; D may be TRBD2 (6 bases). The CDR3 has 15 residues. Germline V gene data show CDR1 as SGHRS and CDR2 as YFSETQ. CDR3 residues: CAGSLGGDRTDTQYF. The CDR3 nucleotides are TGCGCCGGCAGCTTGGGAGGCGACCGCACAGATACGCAGTATTTT.